A single sample is the source of the 13 T cell receptor beta chains below, sequenced in a study of T cells after yellow fever vaccination. TCRdb re-analysed the 5' RACE reads in MiXCR, keeping a single row per CDR3 protein. The sample gives approximately 90,000 distinct CDR3 sequences, less than 15% of which show up once; around 25% is in the top ten. The starting material was CD8+ T cells not binding an NS4B(214-222) dextramer, sorted from PBMCs, obtained about 20 days after the first yellow fever vaccination. Receptor source: a man aged 18 to 35 who received the YFV17D yellow fever vaccine.

The chain recombines TRBV4-1 with TRBJ2-7, with D perhaps matching TRBD2 (6 bases). V lost 1 base and J 7 bases, leaving 11 bases between the germline ends. The length of the CDR3 is 13 residues. Per germline, CDR1 MGHRA and CDR2 YSYEKL. The CDR3 region has the DNA TGCGCCAGCAGCCAAGTGGCAGGGAGGGAGCAGTACGTC. This translates into CASSQVAGREQYV.

The rearrangement uses TRBV10-3 and TRBJ1-2, with 7 bases aligning to TRBD1. The CDR3 runs 14 residues. Losses at the gene ends were 2 bases for V and 3 bases for J; bases not matched to a gene: 3. Germline CDR1 reads ENHRY; CDR2 reads SYGVKD. The DNA for the CDR3 is TGTGCCATCAGTGAGGACAGGGCCTACTATGGCTACACCTTC. Translating it yields CAISEDRAYYGYTF.

The V gene is TRBV12-3 or TRBV12-4, the J gene TRBJ2-7; 8 bases map to TRBD2. The CDR3 has 13 amino acids. The trim removed 7 bases at V and 2 bases at J, leaving 4 bases unmatched. CDR3 residues: CASTGGAAYEQYV. The CDR3, as DNA: TGTGCCAGCACGGGAGGGGCGGCCTACGAGCAGTACGTC.

The chain joins TRBV7-9 to TRBJ2-2; 11 nucleotides agree with TRBD2. V lost 4 bases, J lost 3 bases, and 4 bases stayed unmatched. CDR1 is SEHNR and CDR2 is FQNEAQ in the germline V gene (reference sequence). The CDR3 totals 16 residues. CDR3 in DNA: TGTGCCAGCAGCTCCACTAGCGGGGGCGACACCGGGGAGCTGTTTTTT. This codes for CASSSTSGGDTGELFF.

This sequence joins TRBV6-2 or TRBV6-3 and TRBJ1-1; TRBD1 aligns across 8 bases. Germline values: CDR1 MNHEY, CDR2 SVGEGT. The CDR3 runs 13 residues. V gave up 5 bases and J gave up 4 bases; unmatched junction bases: 3. The DNA for the CDR3 is TGTGCCAGCAGTGGACAGGGACCCACTGAAGCTTTCTTT. The encoded protein is CASSGQGPTEAFF.

This clonotype appeared a few times. The rearrangement uses TRBV10-3 and TRBJ2-7; D is ambiguous. The germline V and J ends were trimmed by 3 bases and 3 bases, with 9 bases remaining between them. CDR3 length: 13 residues. Germline CDR1 and CDR2: ENHRY and SYGVKD. The CDR3 here is CAISDNSFYEQYV. The CDR3 DNA follows: TGTGCCATCAGTGATAATAGCTTCTACGAGCAGTACGTC.

This clonotype has a handful of counts. The chain joins TRBV6-1 to TRBJ2-6; D ambiguous. This CDR3 is 13 amino acids long. The V and J ends lost 7 bases and 4 bases respectively, with 8 bases between them. Germline V lookup: CDR1 MNHNS, CDR2 SASEGT. CDR3 DNA: TGTGCCAGCAAGGTCTCGGGGGCCAACGTCCTGACTTTC. Protein: CASKVSGANVLTF.

The chain carries TRBV25-1 and TRBJ2-1; D gene unclear. Germline-derived CDR1 and CDR2 are MGHDK and SYGVNS. Trimming took 1 base from V and 4 from J, leaving 14 bases between them. The CDR3 extends over 16 amino acids. The CDR3 reads CASSESPGNPYNEQFF. The CDR3 bases are TGTGCCAGCAGTGAATCCCCCGGTAATCCTTACAATGAGCAGTTCTTC. Supplemented by reference TRBV25-1 and TRBJ2-1, the full variable domain reads EADIYQTPRYLVIGTGKKITLECSQTMGHDKMYWYQQDPGMELHLIHYSYGVNSTEKGDLSSESTVSRIRTEHFPLTLESARPSHTSQYLCASSESPGNPYNEQFFGPGTRLTVL.

The V call is TRBV5-1, the J call TRBJ2-7, with D hard to call. Trimming stripped 4 bases from V and 7 bases from J, with 15 bases between. CDR3 length equals 13 residues. Germline CDR1 is SGHRS and CDR2 is YFSETQ. The CDR3 protein is CASSPTPQKEQYV. CDR3 DNA: TGCGCCAGCAGCCCCACCCCCCAGAAGGAGCAGTACGTC.

This clonotype came up once. The J gene is TRBJ2-5, the V gene TRBV7-2; possibly TRBD1 for D (6 bases). The CDR3 consists of 16 residues. V was cut by 5 bases and J by 2 bases, with 18 bases left in between. Looked up from germline, CDR1 is SGHTA and CDR2 is FQGNSA. The CDR3 DNA follows: TGTGCCAGCAGCGCCTACAGGGTACGTCGACAAGAGACCCAGTACTTC. Its translation: CASSAYRVRRQETQYF.

The genes are TRBV20-1 and TRBJ2-2; D unclear. Germline assignment: CDR1 DFQATT and CDR2 SNEGSKA (reference sequence). CDR3 length: 13 amino acids. V was clipped by 4 bases and J by 6 bases, with 12 bases between them. CDR3: CSAMGWGSGELFF. The CDR3 DNA reads as TGCAGTGCTATGGGGTGGGGATCCGGGGAGCTGTTTTTT.

V and J are TRBV7-9 and TRBJ2-3; possibly TRBD1 or TRBD2 for D (6 bases each). CDR3 length: 16 amino acids. The germline V gene encodes CDR1 SEHNR and CDR2 FQNEAQ (reference sequence). The germline V and J ends were trimmed by 2 bases and 2 bases, with 14 bases remaining between them. CDR3 sequence (DNA): TGTGCCAGCAGCTTAAGTCTTGGGGGGCCCACAGATACGCAGTATTTT. Translation: CASSLSLGGPTDTQYF.

This clonotype was detected only a few times. The rearrangement joins TRBV6-6 to TRBJ1-2; D uncertain. Germline-derived CDR1 and CDR2 are MNHNY and SVGAGI (reference sequence). The V gene lost 7 bases and the J gene lost 4 bases, with 10 bases spanning the gap. The CDR3 is 12 residues long. Written as DNA, the CDR3 is TGTGCCAGCACCTTGGACGGCTATGGCTACACCTTC. This gives the protein CASTLDGYGYTF.